These T cell receptor beta chains were read from a single sample in a study of T cells in Graves' hyperthyroidism and ophthalmopathy. Each CDR3 protein gets one entry after TCRdb re-called the multiplex PCR reads with MiXCR. Of 330,000 or so distinct CDR3 sequences in the sample, roughly 18% are singletons; the top ten hold about 14%. The material sequenced was blood. The receptor source for this set is a woman aged 40 to 50 with Graves' ophthalmopathy. Both conserved end residues are part of each CDR3. The D gene is left open where the match is weak. Size is stated for part of the rows, as once, few or many counts, or as a class when the clone is expanded.

j_call clone_size d_call v_call cdr3_nt cdr3_aa
TRBJ1-1 many . TRBV7-9 TGTGCCAGCAGCCATACCGGAAAGGGGGGACCGAACACTGAAGCTTTCTTT CASSHTGKGGPNTEAFF
TRBJ2-3 . . TRBV30 TGTGCCTGGAGTCTCTCTATGGGGCGGCGGGCCACAGATACGCAGTATTTT CAWSLSMGRRATDTQYF
TRBJ2-7 . TRBD1 TRBV29-1 TGCAGCGTGCCGGGACAGGGGTCCGAGCAGTACTTC CSVPGQGSEQYF
TRBJ2-4 many TRBD1 TRBV28 TGTGCCAGCAGGGAGGCAGGGGGCAGGGAAAACATTCAGTACTTC CASREAGGRENIQYF
TRBJ2-5 many TRBD1 TRBV2 TGTGCCAGCCCCAAGGACAGGGGGCGGAGAGAGACCCAGTACTTC CASPKDRGRRETQYF
TRBJ1-3 many . TRBV5-1 TGCGCCAGCAGCTTGAGCGGATATGGAAACACCATATATTTT CASSLSGYGNTIYF
TRBJ2-7 few . TRBV28 TGTGCCAGCAGTTTATCTTCTGAGACCGACTACGAGCAGTACTTC CASSLSSETDYEQYF
TRBJ2-2 many TRBD1 TRBV10-3 TGTGCCACCAGGGGGCCCCGCACCGGGGAGCTGTTTTTT CATRGPRTGELFF
TRBJ2-1 . . TRBV7-2 TGTGCCAGCAGCTGCCGGACAAGTAGGGAGCAGTTCTTC CASSCRTSREQFF
TRBJ2-5 many TRBD2 TRBV28 TGTGCCAGCAGTTTACCCTCTAGCGGGAGCAGAGAGACCCAGTACTTC CASSLPSSGSRETQYF
TRBJ2-7 many . TRBV6-5 TGTGCCAGCAGTAACGGGGCAGGGTCCTACGAGCAGTACTTC CASSNGAGSYEQYF
TRBJ2-3 few . TRBV27 TGTGCCAGCAGTTCCCTAACGCGCCGCCTTGGAGATACGCAGTATTTT CASSSLTRRLGDTQYF
TRBJ1-1 many . TRBV7-2 TGTGCCAGCAGCCCAGGGAATCGGGGGTCAGACACTGAAGCTTTCTTT CASSPGNRGSDTEAFF
TRBJ2-1 many . TRBV10-3 TGTGCCATCAGTAGAAGGGACCTACAGATCTACAATGAGCAGTTCTTC CAISRRDLQIYNEQFF
TRBJ1-5 many . TRBV6-1 TGTGCCAGCAGTCCCGTCAGGGAGGGTAATCAGCCCCAGCATTTT CASSPVREGNQPQHF
TRBJ2-2 many . TRBV28 TGTGCCAGCAGTCCAGTCCCCCTCCATCAGACGGGTCTCCCCGGGGAGCTGTTTTTT CASSPVPLHQTGLPGELFF
TRBJ2-7 many . TRBV20-1 TGCAGTGCCGTGACAATCGCGCGACAATACGAGCAGTACTTC CSAVTIARQYEQYF
TRBJ2-7 many . TRBV4-3 TGCGCCAGCAGCCCCGGACACACAACCCTCCACGAGCAGTACTTC CASSPGHTTLHEQYF
TRBJ1-1 many . TRBV19 TGTGCCAGTAACCCCCGACAGGAGTTGAACACTGAAGCTTTCTTT CASNPRQELNTEAFF
TRBJ1-1 many TRBD1 TRBV28 TGTGCCAGCAGTTTGACCCAAGGGACAGGGCCGGCCCAAGCTTTCTTT CASSLTQGTGPAQAFF
TRBJ2-7 many TRBD1 TRBV7-2 TGTGCCAGCAGCACGCGACAGGGGAAGAACGAGCAGTACTTC CASSTRQGKNEQYF
TRBJ1-1 many . TRBV4-3 TGCGCCAGCAGCCAAGATAGGGGGGACACTGAAGCTTTCTTT CASSQDRGDTEAFF
TRBJ2-5 . . TRBV27 TGTGCCAGCAGTCCGGATCTGTTCCACGAGACCCAGTACTTC CASSPDLFHETQYF
TRBJ2-7 many . TRBV11-2 TGTGCCAGCAGCCCCTCCCCGGTCAGGGGTAACGAGCAGTACTTC CASSPSPVRGNEQYF
TRBJ2-6 many . TRBV27 TGTGCCAGCAGTCCTGGGGGGGGGGCGCGAGGGGCCAACGTCCTGACTTTC CASSPGGGARGANVLTF
TRBJ2-7 many . TRBV28 TGTGCCAGCAGTCCCCGGACGGTCTCCTACGAGCAGTACTTC CASSPRTVSYEQYF
TRBJ2-5 many . TRBV28 TGTGCCAGCAGCATACCCAGCCGGAGGTCTGGGGAGTACTTC CASSIPSRRSGEYF
TRBJ1-1 few TRBD1 TRBV7-2 TGTGCCAGCGACGAGGGGGCCGGCACTGAAGCTTTCTTT CASDEGAGTEAFF
TRBJ1-6 once . TRBV12-3/TRBV12-4 TGTGCCAGCGGCTATAGGGACCGTAATTCATCCCTCCACTTT CASGYRDRNSSLHF
TRBJ2-3 . . TRBV9 TGTGCCAGCAGCGTAGGAGCATTGGATACGCAGTATTTT CASSVGALDTQYF
TRBJ2-2 many . TRBV6-1 TGTGCCAGCAGCCGTGCGCTAGCGCGTAACACCGGGGAGCTGTTTTTT CASSRALARNTGELFF
TRBJ2-1 . TRBD2 TRBV24-1 TGTGCCACCAGTGATCGAATTGGACTAGCGGGAGTTGTAAATGGGAATGAGCAGTTCTTC CATSDRIGLAGVVNGNEQFF
TRBJ1-3 many . TRBV14 TGTGCCAGCAGCCAAGAAGGGACTCCGAGCTCTGGAAACACCATATATTTT CASSQEGTPSSGNTIYF
TRBJ2-4 . TRBD2 TRBV5-5 TGTGCCAGCAGCTCACCTCCCGGACTAGCGGATAAAAACATTCAGTACTTC CASSSPPGLADKNIQYF
TRBJ2-7 . . TRBV14 TGTGCCAGCAGCCAACCCAGGGGCCCCTACGAGCAGTACTTC CASSQPRGPYEQYF
TRBJ2-7 many TRBD1 TRBV3-1 TGTGCCAGCAGTACAACATTACAGGGGAACGAGCAGTACTTC CASSTTLQGNEQYF
TRBJ2-7 . . TRBV19 TGTGCCAGTAGCCCATTCGAGAAAAGAGGGCGAGAGCAGTACTTC CASSPFEKRGREQYF
TRBJ2-7 many . TRBV27 TGTGCCAGCAGTTTCTTGGCACCCGGGACCCACGAGCAGTACTTC CASSFLAPGTHEQYF
TRBJ2-5 many TRBD2 TRBV20-1 TGCAGTGCTAGTATTCTAGCGGGAGGTTTGGAGACCCAGTACTTC CSASILAGGLETQYF
TRBJ2-7 many TRBD1 TRBV27 TGTGCCAGCAGTTTATACCCGCCGGGACAGGGAACCTACGAGCAGTACTTC CASSLYPPGQGTYEQYF
TRBJ2-5 many TRBD1 TRBV7-6 TGTGCCAGCAGTTACGGGACAGCCAGTCAAGAGACCCAGTACTTC CASSYGTASQETQYF
TRBJ2-2 many . TRBV5-1 TGCGCCAGCAGCTTGGCCGAAAGCGGCACCGGGGAGCTGTTTTTT CASSLAESGTGELFF
TRBJ1-5 few . TRBV6-1 TGTGCCAGCAGTGAAAGGGCAGGGTCCCACCAGCCCCAGCATTTT CASSERAGSHQPQHF
TRBJ2-2 many TRBD1 TRBV9 TGTGCTAGCCGGGACAGGGCGAACACCGGGGAGCTGTTTTTT CASRDRANTGELFF
TRBJ1-5 many . TRBV6-2/TRBV6-3 TGTGCCAGCGGGAAGTTAAATAGCAATCAGCCCCAGCATTTT CASGKLNSNQPQHF
TRBJ2-5 . TRBD2 TRBV20-1 TGCAGCGTTGGGGGACTAGCGGGGCTAGGGGAGACCCAGTACTTC CSVGGLAGLGETQYF
TRBJ2-7 many TRBD1 TRBV28 TGTGCCAGCAGTCCCTCCGGGACAGGGGCCGAGCAGTACTTC CASSPSGTGAEQYF